These 17 T cell receptor beta chains originate from one sample sequenced in a study of T-cell memory formation after mild COVID-19. TCRdb fed the 5' RACE reads into MiXCR, producing one record per CDR3 protein. Of 350,000 to 450,000 distinct CDR3 sequences listed, 14% are singletons. Specimen: PBMCs or a T cell subset sorted from them (not recorded which). Receptor source: a young man who had mild COVID-19 (a few samples of this study predate the infection). Cell type and time point are not known.

At least ten counts were recorded for this clonotype. The V call is TRBV7-2, the J call TRBJ2-7; D is ambiguous. Germline V CDR1 and CDR2: SGHTA, FQGNSA. The CDR3 runs to 11 residues. Trimming stripped 5 bases from V and 6 bases from J, with 8 bases between. CDR3 bases: TGTGCCAGCAGCGTAGGCCGCGAGCAGTACTTC. Residues: CASSVGREQYF. Full variable domain (rest looked up from reference TRBV7-2 and TRBJ2-7): GAGVSQSPSNKVTEKGKDVELRCDPISGHTALYWYRQSLGQGLEFLIYFQGNSAPDKSGLPSDRFSAERTGGSVSTLTIQRTQQEDSAVYLCASSVGREQYFGPGTRLTVT.

Only a few counts were recorded for this clonotype. V usage is TRBV24-1 and J usage is TRBJ1-1; the match to TRBD1 covers 9 bases. This CDR3 is 15 amino acids long. Trimming removed 9 bases from V and 2 bases from J; junction bases left unmatched: 9. Per germline, CDR1 KGHDR and CDR2 SFDVKD. The CDR3 nucleotides are TGTGCCACCCACACGCCGGACAGGGGCAACACTGAAGCTTTCTTT. It is translated as CATHTPDRGNTEAFF.

The chain joins TRBV7-2 to TRBJ1-5, with D perhaps matching TRBD1 (5 bases). Deletions cut 3 bases from V and 8 bases from J, with 11 bases between. The CDR3 has 13 amino acids. The germline V gene encodes CDR1 SGHTA and CDR2 FQGNSA. CDR3 nucleotides: TGTGCCAGCAGCTTTGGACACGCGGAGCCCCAGCATTTT. It specifies CASSFGHAEPQHF.

The chain combines TRBV5-1 with TRBJ2-7, with TRBD1 matching over 10 bases. V gave up 4 bases and J gave up 5 bases; unmatched junction bases: 6. There are 14 residues in the CDR3. The germline V gene has CDR1 SGHRS and CDR2 YFSETQ. The CDR3 region has the DNA TGCGCCAGCAGCCCCGGGACAGGGGCTGACGAGCAGTACTTC. It translates to CASSPGTGADEQYF.

The chain couples TRBV6-2 or TRBV6-3 to TRBJ1-5; 8 bases are a match to TRBD1. The CDR3 totals 18 residues. Trimming cost V 2 bases and J 4 bases; bases outside gene matches: 13. The germline CDR1 and CDR2 sequences are MNHEY and SVGEGT. In DNA form, the CDR3 reads TGTGCCAGCAGTTACACTTTGCTAACGACAGGGGTGAATCAGCCCCAGCATTTT. Its protein is CASSYTLLTTGVNQPQHF.

The rearrangement uses TRBV7-9 and TRBJ2-5; D may be TRBD1 (6 bases). Looked up from germline, CDR1 is SEHNR and CDR2 is FQNEAQ (reference sequence). V shed 5 bases and J shed 1 base, with 14 bases lying between them. The CDR3 sequence is 15 residues long. The CDR3 sequence is CASSHAGAPQETQYF. Here the CDR3 DNA reads TGTGCCAGCAGCCATGCAGGGGCCCCCCAAGAGACCCAGTACTTC. Full variable domain (remainder filled in from reference TRBV7-9 and TRBJ2-5): DTGVSQNPRHKITKRGQNVTFRCDPISEHNRLYWYRQTLGQGPEFLTYFQNEAQLEKSRLLSDRFSAERPKGSFSTLEIQRTEQGDSAMYLCASSHAGAPQETQYFGPGTRLLVL.

This clonotype was found many times. The chain carries TRBV27 and TRBJ2-4; a weak D match, TRBD1 (6 bases). Germline V gives CDR1 MNHEY, CDR2 SMNVEV (reference sequence). Trimming pared 5 bases from V and 6 bases from J, leaving 11 bases between. CDR3 length: 13 amino acids. Here the CDR3 DNA reads TGTGCCAGCAGTCCAACAGGGAGAAACATTCAGTACTTC. It translates to CASSPTGRNIQYF.

The chain employs TRBV7-3 and TRBJ2-1, with 8 bases aligning to TRBD2. After removal of 0 bases from V and 7 bases from J, the junction contained 14 bases not matched to a gene. Germline loops: CDR1 SGHTA, CDR2 FQGTGA. This CDR3 has 18 amino acids. In DNA form, the CDR3 reads TGTGCCAGCAGCTTAACGTTTCCAGCGGGGGTTGGGGTAAATGAGCAGTTCTTC. Residues: CASSLTFPAGVGVNEQFF.

This clonotype was detected ten times or more. The chain uses TRBV20-1 and TRBJ2-5, with D perhaps matching TRBD1 (6 bases). Germline CDR1 is DFQATT and CDR2 is SNEGSKA (reference sequence). This CDR3 has 13 amino acids. V was trimmed by 6 bases and J by 5 bases, leaving 16 bases between them. The CDR3 spells CSAGRGPGETQYF. The CDR3 nucleotides are TGCAGTGCGGGCAGGGGTCCTGGGGAGACCCAGTACTTC.

This clonotype was seen a handful of times. The V call is TRBV6-5, the J call TRBJ1-1, with 9 bases lining up with TRBD1. Looked up from germline, CDR1 is MNHEY and CDR2 is SVGAGI. The CDR3 has 14 amino acids. With V trimmed by 0 bases and J by 4 bases, 0 bases remained unmatched. The CDR3 protein is CASSYSTGGTEAFF. Here the CDR3 DNA reads TGTGCCAGCAGTTACTCGACAGGGGGCACTGAAGCTTTCTTT.

This clonotype has a handful of counts. This chain connects TRBV10-3 to TRBJ2-1; tentative D call: TRBD2 (6 bases). The ends were cut back, 4 bases at V and 2 bases at J, with 24 bases in the middle. There are 19 residues in the CDR3. Looked up from germline, CDR1 is ENHRY and CDR2 is SYGVKD. The CDR3 loop reads CAISVGELGGQATYNEQFF. As DNA, the CDR3 is TGTGCCATCAGTGTAGGGGAGCTAGGAGGGCAGGCCACCTACAATGAGCAGTTCTTC.

The J gene is TRBJ2-7, the V gene TRBV4-2, with a tentative D call TRBD1 (5 bases). Between the trimmed V and J ends, which lost 0 bases and 0 bases, there was a span of 12 bases. This CDR3 spans 16 amino acids. Germline assignment: CDR1 LGHNA and CDR2 YNFKEQ. The CDR3 DNA reads TGTGCCAGCAGCCAAGATGGGGCCATCCCCTCCTACGAGCAGTACTTC. This encodes CASSQDGAIPSYEQYF.

This clonotype was recorded a few times. This sequence joins TRBV18 and TRBJ2-7, with 11 bases fitting TRBD2. The V segment lost 3 bases and the J segment 6 bases; nucleotides outside the gene matches: 10. The CDR3 totals 16 residues. Germline CDR1 reads KGHSH; CDR2 reads LQKENI. CDR3 in DNA: TGTGCCAGCTCACCGACGCCCACTAGCGGGAGAAGCGAGCAGTACGTC. Translation: CASSPTPTSGRSEQYV.

The V call is TRBV20-1, the J call TRBJ2-7, with D perhaps TRBD1 or TRBD2 (6 bases each). Trimming stripped 2 bases from V and 3 bases from J, with 14 bases between. The CDR3 totals 14 residues. Germline loops: CDR1 DFQATT, CDR2 SNEGSKA (reference sequence). DNA of the CDR3: TGCAGTGCTAGAAGTCAAGAGGGGGGCTACGAGCAGTACTTC. It is translated as CSARSQEGGYEQYF.

This clonotype was seen only a few times. This sequence joins TRBV6-2 or TRBV6-3 and TRBJ1-5; TRBD1 is a possible D gene (5 bases). The CDR3 is 15 residues long. The germline gives CDR1 MNHEY, CDR2 SVGEGT. V lost 6 bases to trimming and J lost 0 bases, with 12 bases between them. This CDR3 is CASRPRGYSNQPQHF. The CDR3 coding sequence is TGTGCCAGCAGACCCCGGGGCTATAGCAATCAGCCCCAGCATTTT.

This clonotype came up a few times. This sequence joins TRBV9 and TRBJ2-1, with D uncertain. V lost 0 bases and J 10 bases, leaving 14 bases between the germline ends. Germline V gene lookup returns CDR1 SGDLS and CDR2 YYNGEE. This CDR3 contains 14 residues. The CDR3 nucleotides read TGTGCCAGCAGCGTAGGGGCGCAATCCGGCGAGCAGTTCTTC. Its protein is CASSVGAQSGEQFF. Drawing the rest from reference TRBV9 and TRBJ2-1, the complete variable domain is DSGVTQTPKHLITATGQRVTLRCSPRSGDLSVYWYQQSLDQGLQFLIQYYNGEERAKGNILERFSAQQFPDLHSELNLSSLELGDSALYFCASSVGAQSGEQFFGPGTRLTVL.

This clonotype was detected only a few times. V and J are TRBV5-5 and TRBJ2-2, with D hard to call. Germline values: CDR1 SGHKS, CDR2 YYEKEE (reference sequence). The CDR3 covers 15 residues. The V end lost 3 bases, the J end lost 7 bases, and 16 bases lay between the germline ends. The CDR3 sequence: CASSSRQASYGELFF. The DNA for the CDR3 is TGTGCCAGCAGCTCCCGGCAGGCGAGTTACGGGGAGCTGTTTTTT. The whole variable domain, filled in from reference TRBV5-5 and TRBJ2-2, reads DAGVTQSPTHLIKTRGQQVTLRCSPISGHKSVSWYQQVLGQGPQFIFQYYEKEERGRGNFPDRFSARQFPNYSSELNVNALLLGDSALYLCASSSRQASYGELFFGEGSRLTVL.